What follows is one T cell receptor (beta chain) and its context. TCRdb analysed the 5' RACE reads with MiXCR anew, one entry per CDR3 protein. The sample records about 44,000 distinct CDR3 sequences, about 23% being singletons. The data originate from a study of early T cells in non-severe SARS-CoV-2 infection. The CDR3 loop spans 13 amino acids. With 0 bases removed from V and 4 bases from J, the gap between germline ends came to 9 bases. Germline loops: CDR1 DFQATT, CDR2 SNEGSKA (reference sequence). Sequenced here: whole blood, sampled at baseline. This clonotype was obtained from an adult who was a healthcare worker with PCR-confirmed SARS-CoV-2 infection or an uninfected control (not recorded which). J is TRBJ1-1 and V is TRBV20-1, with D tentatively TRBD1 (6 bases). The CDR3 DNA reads TGCAGTGCTAGAGAGAGAGGGGGCACTGAAGCTTTCTTT. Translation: CSARERGGTEAFF.